The 32 T cell receptor beta chains reported below all come from one sample, sequenced in a study of T cells in Graves' hyperthyroidism and ophthalmopathy. Amplified regions were TCR beta CDR3 sequences from RNA transcripts. In the first-round RT-PCR of the TCR CDR3, the HTBI primer set was used. TCRdb processed the multiplex PCR reads anew with MiXCR; each CDR3 protein has one entry. The data hold over 700,000 distinct CDR3 sequences, with 35% observed a single time. Sequencing input: blood. Every receptor here comes from a woman aged 40 to 55 with Graves' hyperthyroidism.

The rearrangement uses TRBV7-9 and TRBJ2-2; TRBD1 matches 8 bases. CDR1 and CDR2 from the germline V gene are SEHNR and FQNEAQ (reference sequence). V lost 7 bases and J lost 4; bases outside the gene matches: 8. The CDR3 has 15 residues. CDR3 protein: CASNSRGRSTGELFF. The CDR3 region has the DNA TGTGCCAGCAACTCCAGGGGGCGGTCCACCGGGGAGCTGTTTTTT.

This clonotype came up many times. The chain has TRBV7-3 and TRBJ1-5; perhaps TRBD1 as D (6 bases). The V end was cut by 5 bases, the J end by 5 bases, with 22 bases between. The CDR3 totals 17 residues. CDR1 and CDR2 from the germline V gene are SGHTA and FQGTGA. This chain's CDR3 is CASSRKSPGHPYQPQHF. CDR3 coding DNA: TGTGCCAGCAGCAGAAAGTCCCCGGGACACCCCTATCAGCCCCAGCATTTT.

This clonotype was detected many times. This rearrangement joins TRBV7-2 to TRBJ1-4, with TRBD1 matching over 7 bases. Per the germline V gene, CDR1 is SGHTA and CDR2 is FQGNSA. V trimming: 1 base; J trimming: 6 bases; junction bases outside the gene matches: 2. The CDR3 runs 14 residues. The CDR3 spells CASSLDRGDEKLFF. The CDR3 DNA reads TGTGCCAGCAGCTTAGACAGGGGAGATGAAAAACTGTTTTTT.

The chain recombines TRBV19 with TRBJ2-1; perhaps TRBD1 as D (6 bases). Looked up from germline, CDR1 is LNHDA and CDR2 is SQIVND (reference sequence). This CDR3 region has 14 residues. V was cut by 7 bases and J by 9 bases, with 19 bases left in between. The CDR3 DNA sequence: TGTGCCAGTATCTCAGGGGCCTCGAGCGGTGAGCAGTTCTTC. It is translated as CASISGASSGEQFF.

This chain joins TRBV10-2 and TRBJ1-2; 9 bases match TRBD1. CDR1 is WSHSY, CDR2 SAAADI, per germline. This CDR3 spans 15 amino acids. The V gene end was trimmed by 7 bases and the J gene end by 6 bases; junction bases not matched to a gene: 12. CDR3 loop: CASISKQGAFDGYTF. The CDR3 bases are TGCGCCAGCATTTCGAAACAGGGGGCGTTCGATGGCTACACCTTC.

The rearrangement links TRBV7-2 to TRBJ1-1; D unresolved. V was shortened by 5 bases and J by 5 bases, with 18 bases between the two germline ends. Germline V gives CDR1 SGHTA, CDR2 FQGNSA. The CDR3 extends over 15 amino acids. The chain's CDR3 is CASSPREGLGTEAFF. The CDR3 region has the DNA TGTGCCAGCAGCCCACGGGAGGGTCTTGGGACTGAAGCTTTCTTT.

Many counts were recorded for this clonotype. The J gene is TRBJ1-5, the V gene TRBV7-8; 7 bases agree with TRBD1. J gave up 5 bases and V 5 bases, and 12 bases lay outside the gene matches. This CDR3 region has 16 residues. Germline V gene sequence: CDR1 SGHVS, CDR2 FQNEAQ. This CDR3 reads CASSDRDQGLHQPQHF. The CDR3, as DNA: TGTGCCAGCAGCGACAGGGACCAGGGGCTCCATCAGCCCCAGCATTTT.

The chain employs TRBV7-2 and TRBJ1-6; D is unresolved. The CDR3 extends over 15 amino acids. Germline values: CDR1 SGHTA, CDR2 FQGNSA. Trimming removed 5 bases at V and 8 bases at J, with 16 bases between. The CDR3 is CASSRETVRDSPLHF. CDR3 coding DNA: TGTGCCAGCAGCCGAGAAACAGTGAGGGATTCACCCCTCCACTTT.

The CDR3 spells CASSLTRDQGTEAFF. The CDR3 DNA sequence: TGTGCCAGCAGCTTAACAAGGGACCAGGGGACTGAAGCTTTCTTT. The chain joins TRBV11-1 to TRBJ1-1; possible D gene TRBD1, 6 bases. This CDR3 comprises 15 residues. The germline CDR1 and CDR2 sequences are SGHAT and FQDESV (reference sequence). V was shortened by 2 bases and J by 5 bases, with 15 bases between the two germline ends.

The chain recombines TRBV7-2 with TRBJ2-6, with D possibly being TRBD1 (5 bases). This CDR3 comprises 18 residues. V lost 0 bases and J lost 4, with 16 bases in between. Per germline, CDR1 SGHTA and CDR2 FQGNSA. CDR3 in amino acids: CASSLAFIRGSGANVLTF. The CDR3 bases are TGTGCCAGCAGCTTAGCATTTATTAGGGGATCCGGGGCCAACGTCCTGACTTTC.

The chain is built from TRBV30 and TRBJ1-2; no clear D. The CDR3 extends over 14 amino acids. CDR1 is GTSNPN and CDR2 is SVGIG in the germline V gene (reference sequence). Deletions cut 0 bases from V and 8 bases from J, with 16 bases between. The CDR3, as DNA: TGTGCCTGGAGTGTACAGTGGGCAGCCTGGGGCTACACCTTC. It translates to CAWSVQWAAWGYTF. Combining the CDR3 with reference TRBV30 and TRBJ1-2 gives the whole variable domain SQTIHQWPATLVQPVGSPLSLECTVEGTSNPNLYWYRQAAGRGLQLLFYSVGIGQISSEVPQNLSASRPQDRQFILSSKKLLLSDSGFYLCAWSVQWAAWGYTFGSGTRLTVV.

J is TRBJ1-6 and V is TRBV6-5; the D is unclear. The V end was cut by 2 bases, the J end by 7 bases, with 9 bases between. The CDR3 has 14 residues. From germline, CDR1 is MNHEY and CDR2 SVGAGI. CDR3 DNA sequence: TGTGCCAGCAGTTACCCAGCACAGAATTCACCCCTCCACTTT. Protein product: CASSYPAQNSPLHF.

A word on this clonotype: Since no conserved phenylalanine or tryptophan closes the CDR3, a read error is the likely cause. This rearrangement joins TRBV29-1 to TRBJ1-2, with 7 bases fitting TRBD1. Per the germline V gene, CDR1 is SQVTM and CDR2 is ANQGSEA. The CDR3 loop spans 11 amino acids. Unmatched junction bases numbered 3, after V lost 7 bases and J lost 4 bases. This chain's CDR3 is CSAAGGYGYTL. The CDR3 DNA is TGCAGCGCGGCAGGGGGCTATGGCTACACCCTC.

About this clonotype: A read error may be the cause here, since a much bigger clone is one base away. The CDR3 nucleotides read TGCGCCAGCAGCCAGGACTGGGCCCGGTGGGGCTACACCTTC. Amino acid sequence: CASSQDWARWGYTF. The chain has TRBV6-5 and TRBJ1-2; D uncertain. CDR1 is MNHEY and CDR2 is SVGAGI in the germline V gene. The CDR3 consists of 14 residues.

This clonotype was observed a handful of times. The rearrangement links TRBV12-5 to TRBJ1-2; weak D call: TRBD1 (5 bases). CDR3 size: 13 residues. The germline CDR1 and CDR2 sequences are LGHNT and FRNRAP. Trimming removed 4 bases at V and 2 bases at J, with 8 bases between. The CDR3 region has the DNA TGTGCTAGTGGTTGGGCAGGGAACTATGGCTACACCTTC. Translated: CASGWAGNYGYTF.

This clonotype was detected a few times. This chain connects TRBV5-1 to TRBJ1-1, with TRBD1 matching 8 bases. Germline V gene lookup returns CDR1 SGHRS and CDR2 YFSETQ. V gave up 3 bases and J gave up 3 bases; unmatched junction bases: 4. The CDR3 is 14 residues long. The CDR3 DNA reads TGCGCCAGCAGCTGGGGACAGGCGGACACTGAAGCTTTCTTT. It yields the protein CASSWGQADTEAFF.

CDR3 coding DNA: TGTGCCAGTAGGGGCCCTCGGAGGGCCGATGGCTACACCTTC. Its protein product is CASRGPRRADGYTF. The rearrangement links TRBV19 to TRBJ1-2; no definite D call. Trimming removed 6 bases at V and 6 bases at J, with 17 bases between. This CDR3 comprises 14 residues. CDR1 is LNHDA and CDR2 is SQIVND in the germline V gene (reference sequence).

This clonotype was counted a few times. V usage is TRBV29-1 and J usage is TRBJ1-1, with D possibly TRBD1 on 6 matching bases. Germline loops: CDR1 SQVTM, CDR2 ANQGSEA. V gave up 2 bases and J gave up 0 bases, with 10 bases separating them. This CDR3 is 14 amino acids long. The DNA of the CDR3 is TGCAGCGTTGAACCCAGGACAGTGAACACTGAAGCTTTCTTT. Encoded protein: CSVEPRTVNTEAFF. The whole variable domain, filled in from reference TRBV29-1 and TRBJ1-1, reads SAVISQKPSRDICQRGTSLTIQCQVDSQVTMMFWYRQQPGQSLTLIATANQGSEATYESGFVIDKFPISRPNLTFSTLTVSNMSPEDSSIYLCSVEPRTVNTEAFFGQGTRLTVV.

The rearrangement joins TRBV7-2 to TRBJ1-1, with 9 bases that match TRBD1. Losses at the gene ends were 5 bases for V and 4 bases for J; bases not matched to a gene: 11. The germline V gene encodes CDR1 SGHTA and CDR2 FQGNSA. The CDR3 is 16 amino acids. CDR3 in amino acids: CASSPGQGRGGTEAFF. CDR3 nucleotides: TGTGCCAGCAGCCCGGGACAGGGAAGGGGGGGCACTGAAGCTTTCTTT.

A few counts support this clonotype. V is TRBV27 and J is TRBJ1-6, with a tentative D call TRBD1 (5 bases). From germline, CDR1 is MNHEY and CDR2 SMNVEV (reference sequence). The CDR3 contains 15 residues. The ends were cut back, 6 bases at V and 3 bases at J, with 12 bases in the middle. In DNA, the CDR3 is TGTGCCAGCAGCTCCCTTGGGGGCTATAATTCACCCCTCCACTTT. Encoded protein: CASSSLGGYNSPLHF.

This clonotype was observed many times. The V gene is TRBV7-9, the J gene TRBJ1-3, with TRBD1 matching 9 bases. V was pared by 5 bases and J by 2 bases, with 4 bases of the junction left unmatched. Germline loops: CDR1 SEHNR, CDR2 FQNEAQ (reference sequence). CDR3 size: 15 residues. This CDR3 is CASSSGTGTGNTIYF. The CDR3 region has the DNA TGTGCCAGCAGCAGCGGGACAGGGACTGGAAACACCATATATTTT.

Notes on this clonotype: Because the CDR3 is missing its conserved closing phenylalanine or tryptophan, this is likely a read error. The DNA is omitted, as the CDR3 cannot be located on it reliably, and the CDR3 follows TCRdb's listing. The gene calls are TRBV5-6 and TRBJ1-6; TRBD1, as called in the table, went unchecked against the DNA. Germline V CDR1 and CDR2: SGHDT, YYEEEE. A total of 8 residues make up the CDR3, ends included. The CDR3 loop reads CASSPMAL.

This clonotype has ten or more counts. This chain joins TRBV2 and TRBJ2-5, with D maybe TRBD2 (5 bases). CDR1 and CDR2 (germline): SNHLY, FYNNEI. Trimming removed 7 bases from V and 5 bases from J, with 8 bases in between. The CDR3 loop spans 11 amino acids. CDR3 residues: CASTGKETQYF. For the CDR3, the DNA is TGTGCCAGCACGGGGAAGGAGACCCAGTACTTC.

This clonotype has a handful of counts. The chain recombines TRBV20-1 with TRBJ1-3; D gene uncertain. Trimming removed 5 bases from V and 2 bases from J, with 13 bases in between. Germline V CDR1 and CDR2: DFQATT, SNEGSKA (reference sequence). This CDR3 spans 14 amino acids. CDR3: CSARSLLTGNTIYF. CDR3 DNA: TGCAGTGCTCGATCCCTCCTTACTGGAAACACCATATATTTT.

This chain links TRBV29-1 with TRBJ1-2, with a tentative D call TRBD1 (6 bases). This CDR3 is 12 amino acids long. V dropped 4 bases and J dropped 5 bases, with 11 bases sitting between them. Germline V CDR1 and CDR2: SQVTM, ANQGSEA. CDR3 bases: TGCAGCGTTGTGGACAGCGGATATGGCTACACCTTC. This encodes CSVVDSGYGYTF.

The chain uses TRBV12-3 or TRBV12-4 and TRBJ1-5; D is perhaps TRBD1 (5 bases). This CDR3 is built from 14 residues. With 6 bases removed from V and 3 bases from J, the gap between germline ends came to 12 bases. This CDR3 reads CASSLDIDNQPQHF. CDR3 DNA sequence: TGTGCCAGCAGCCTGGACATTGACAATCAGCCCCAGCATTTT.

This chain uses TRBV7-2 with TRBJ1-1, with D hard to call. This CDR3 comprises 16 residues. Trimming removed 8 bases from V and 6 bases from J, with 25 bases in between. The germline V gene has CDR1 SGHTA and CDR2 FQGNSA. The CDR3 bases are TGTGCCAGCTCACCACTTCGGCAGCCCTCCCTGGCTGAAGCTTTCTTT. This sequence encodes CASSPLRQPSLAEAFF.

As regards this clonotype: Since a much larger clone is just one base distant, this may be a read error. As the CDR3 is not closed by the conserved phenylalanine or tryptophan, this likely results from a read error. Here the CDR3 reads CASSFSGRQDTEAFL. CDR3 coding DNA: TGTGCCAGCAGCTTTTCCGGCAGACAAGACACTGAAGCTTTCCTT. The rearrangement joins TRBV7-2 to TRBJ1-1, with no clear D. Deletions cut 3 bases from V and 3 bases from J, with 14 bases between. Germline V gene data show CDR1 as SGHTA and CDR2 as FQGNSA. This CDR3 spans 15 amino acids.

This clonotype was counted ten times or more. This sequence joins TRBV20-1 and TRBJ2-7; 13 bases fit TRBD2. This CDR3 is 15 amino acids long. Germline CDR1 DFQATT, CDR2 SNEGSKA (reference sequence). The V and J ends lost 6 bases and 4 bases, in that order; junction bases with no gene match: 9. In DNA form, the CDR3 reads TGCAGTGCGAATGGACTAGCGGGAGTCGGTTACGAGCAGTACTTC. Its translation is CSANGLAGVGYEQYF.

V gene TRBV7-2 combines with J gene TRBJ2-1; weak D call: TRBD2 (7 bases). The CDR3 runs to 14 residues. Germline V gives CDR1 SGHTA, CDR2 FQGNSA. V lost 0 bases to trimming and J lost 8 bases, with 11 bases between them. Written as DNA, the CDR3 is TGTGCCAGCAGCTTAGCGGGGGGGCCATATGAGCAGTTCTTC. Translating it yields CASSLAGGPYEQFF.

V is TRBV12-3 or TRBV12-4 and J is TRBJ1-1; TRBD1 matches at 11 bases. J lost 2 bases, V lost 5 bases, and 16 bases had no gene match. There are 19 residues in the CDR3. The CDR3 is CASSPETKDRGPFNTEAFF. The CDR3 DNA is TGTGCCAGCAGTCCGGAGACTAAGGACAGGGGGCCGTTTAACACTGAAGCTTTCTTT.

This chain uses TRBV10-3 with TRBJ2-6; D is possibly TRBD1 (6 bases). Trimming left V 7 bases short and J 5 bases short, with 12 bases between. This CDR3 comprises 14 residues. The germline gives CDR1 ENHRY, CDR2 SYGVKD. In nucleotides, the CDR3 is TGTGCCATCATCGACCGGGACAGGGCCAACGTCCTGACTTTC. Translating it yields CAIIDRDRANVLTF.